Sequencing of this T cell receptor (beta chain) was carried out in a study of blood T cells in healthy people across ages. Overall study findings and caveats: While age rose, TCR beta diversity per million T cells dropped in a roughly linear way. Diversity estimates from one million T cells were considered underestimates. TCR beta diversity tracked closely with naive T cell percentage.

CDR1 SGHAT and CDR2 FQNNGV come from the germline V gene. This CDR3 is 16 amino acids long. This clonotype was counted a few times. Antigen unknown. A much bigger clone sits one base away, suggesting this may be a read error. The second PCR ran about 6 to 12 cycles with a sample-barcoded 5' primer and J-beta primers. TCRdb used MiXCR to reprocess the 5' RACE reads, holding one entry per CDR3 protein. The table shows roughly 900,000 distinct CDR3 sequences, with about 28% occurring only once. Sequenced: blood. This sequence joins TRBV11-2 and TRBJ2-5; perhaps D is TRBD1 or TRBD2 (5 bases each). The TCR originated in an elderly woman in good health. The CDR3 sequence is CASSPGAVSYQETRYF. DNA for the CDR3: TGTGCCAGCAGCCCCGGGGCAGTTTCGTACCAAGAGACCCGGTACTTC.